This TCR beta chain was identified in a study of CD8 T cells in ankylosing spondylitis. Findings of the study overall: In the blood and synovial fluid of reactive arthritis, some motif variants had been previously reported.

As the method for making TCR beta libraries, quantitative 5'-RACE with molecular barcodes was used. Using its own MiXCR run on the 5' RACE reads, TCRdb lists one record per CDR3 protein. The sample includes about 150,000 distinct CDR3 sequences, around a third of them seen just once. To note about this clonotype: The target antigen is unknown.

The CDR3 is made up of 12 amino acids. V dropped 4 bases and J dropped 6 bases, with 10 bases sitting between them. Germline lookup yields CDR1 MDHEN and CDR2 SYDVKM. This TCR was sampled from a male donor with ankylosing spondylitis. Sequences were obtained from synovial fluid, either unsorted or a sorted T cell fraction (not recorded which). The V call is TRBV28, the J call TRBJ2-7, with D possibly TRBD1 on 7 matching bases. The CDR3 coding sequence is TGTGCCAGCAGTTACAGGGGAGGCGAGCAGTACTTC. It translates to CASSYRGGEQYF.